This T cell receptor (beta chain) was captured in a study of cytomegalovirus exposure and HLA in healthy donors (dated by TCRdb to 2016 to 2017). For the study in its entirety: An earlier analysis of roughly 610 of the donors reported approximately 300 Gb of sequence data and some 110 million unique TCR beta sequences obtained from around 180 million T cells. An early release covering roughly 600 HLA-typed donors comprised about 290 gigabases of sequencing data and approximately 85 million unique TCR sequences. In a later analysis, previously published TCR beta repertoires from several hundred donors were re-analyzed and high-resolution HLA genotyping was added so that TCR occurrence patterns could be studied. The study aimed to test whether signatures of past pathogen exposure could be identified by cataloging public T cell receptors. On average, 235,054 unique TCR beta nucleotide sequences were sequenced per donor among more than 350 genotyped donors of the cohort, with 15% to 20% of those sequences being non-productive. Because of strong linkage in the cohort, a handful of DR-DQ haplotypes were treated as single units for association and clustering. Using immunosequencing, the study profiled T cell repertoires from around 670 subjects and related those repertoires to cytomegalovirus serostatus. Typing coverage differed by locus: A, B, C, DRB1 and DQB1 were typed in about 620-640 donors, DQA1 in 500 to 550, DPA1 in some 610, and DPB1 in just under 490. In addition to the first cohort of 650 to 800 subjects, a separate validation cohort of approximately 120 different subjects was used. The later analysis used no new phenotypic data to find candidate immune exposures, relying instead on TCR beta sequences and their occurrence across donors. High-throughput TCR immunosequencing, statistical association of individual TCRs with disease status, and machine learning were combined to predict cytomegalovirus infection status. A later genetic analysis took genome-wide SNP genotypes for about three fifths of the 666 donors and used that subset as a discovery cohort. Both class I and class II loci were covered by HLA typing, at four-digit resolution. Donor age, sex, ethnicity and CMV serostatus were collected together with the repertoire data. The genetic ancestry cluster associated with self-reported Caucasian donors included about four fifths of the 350 to 500 genotyped donors. To decide whether each TCR beta V gene segment behaved as functional or pseudogenic, an earlier analysis of over 500 of the donors relied on high-throughput TCR beta sequencing. Every repertoire in the discovery cohort had been generated on one and the same sequencing platform. On the study overall, not on this receptor specifically: A later analysis found that HLA-associated TCR beta chains were more clonally expanded and had lower generation probabilities than equally common non-associated chains. It was suggested by the authors that the approach could potentially be generalized to other disease states and immunological phenotypes. According to a later genetic analysis, donors in an Asian-associated ancestry cluster had fewer N-insertions in productive TCRs than the approximately 630-donor mean. The 87-base-pair reads could not distinguish some IMGT-functional V segments, including TRBV6-2 and TRBV6-3, so those segments were excluded. The study listed 164 TCR beta chains as associated with cytomegalovirus. The classifier was reported to diagnose cytomegalovirus status with high specificity and sensitivity in both the original cohort and the validation cohort. A further reported finding was that TCR beta sequences accurately predicted the HLA-A and HLA-B alleles for most subjects in the first cohort. Correlated functional status among segregating V segments might reflect linkage disequilibrium, but an unknown experimental factor could not be ruled out. Roughly uniform sequencing depth across donors was assumed in presence/absence analyses, although this assumption may not hold. In a later analysis, the rate of TCR association differed among HLA loci, with DRB1 alleles having the most associated TCRs and HLA-C alleles having the fewest. In this cohort, only TCR beta chains were sequenced, and detectable features were limited by the absence of alpha or paired-chain data. According to a later analysis, parvovirus B19, influenza, CMV and Epstein-Barr virus appeared linked to several top co-occurrence clusters. In an earlier analysis of around 500 of the donors, most TCR beta V segments appeared in productive rearrangements about 87% or about 30% of the time, broadly matching IMGT annotations. A later analysis found that most CMV-associated TCR beta chains appeared HLA-restricted, with HLA associations seemingly driven largely by CMV exposure. A cluster of highly shared sequence variants was judged likely to be a technical artifact of the sequencing pipeline. Because counts were too low, seventeen rarely observed V segments, including chromosome 9 orphons, were excluded from the earlier analysis of about 500 of the donors. Strong co-occurrence of HLA alleles, especially DR and DQ, made assigning TCR associations to individual alleles difficult. Specific HLA alleles were associated with 15,000 to 20,000 TCR beta sequences at a false discovery rate of 0.05 in a later analysis. In vitro tests confirmed that a few of the cytomegalovirus-associated TCR beta chains recognize cytomegalovirus antigens. Across donors, most TCR sequences were observed very rarely, whereas some public TCRs were present in many individuals. The only immune exposure information available for the cohort was CMV serostatus. Because some donors lacked HLA typing at each locus, the association tests relied only on the typed subset. An association between a missense DCLRE1C variant and V-gene and J-gene trimming of TCR beta chains was found in a later genetic analysis and replicated in an independent cohort.

With respect to this clone: Its antigen remains undetermined. No much larger clone is present one base from it, and per-base qualities are unavailable.

The V and J ends are trimmed by 7 bases and 3 bases, leaving 12 bases between them. The CDR3 runs 13 amino acids, cysteine and phenylalanine included. CDR3 DNA only is kept here, 39 bases in frame from base 1. In the germline V gene, CDR1 corresponds to ENHRY and CDR2 to SYGVKD. The cohort comprised fewer than 700 healthy bone marrow donors. All cohort members were sampled while nominally healthy, although unrecorded immune exposures were likely present. The donor was CMV seropositive and belonged to the group of 250 to 300 seropositive cohort members. Every donor gave a peripheral blood sample, and the peripheral blood mononuclear cells from that sample were used for TCR beta sequencing. The Qiagen DNeasy Blood Extraction Kit was used to extract genomic DNA from the blood cell samples. The library was built by means of the immunoSEQ multiplex PCR assay. A mixture of 60 forward primers for TCR Vbeta segments and 13 reverse primers for TCR Jbeta segments was used in the multiplex PCR. Amplification of the CDR3 region of rearranged TCR beta genes was performed with a multiplex PCR assay on genomic DNA. On the Illumina HiSeq System, the amplified TCR beta libraries were sequenced as 87-base-pair reads. In the paper's pipeline: In a later analysis, some 80 million unique TCR beta chains were counted across the 690 or so repertoires, and roughly 10 million of these chains were shared by at least two donors. A nearest-neighbor algorithm error-corrected the raw reads and collapsed the reads into unique sequences, merging closely related sequences to remove PCR and sequencing errors. CDR3 sequences were aligned to IMGT reference sequences to assign V, D and J gene segments. Each retained sequence needed at least a six-nucleotide match to both a V gene segment and a J gene segment. A rearrangement was called productive if the CDR3 had no stop codons and remained in frame with V and J, and every other rearrangement was called non-productive. Following IMGT convention, CDR3 was defined as the stretch from the second conserved V-encoded cysteine up to the conserved J-encoded phenylalanine. Sequences without an unambiguous match to a single V gene segment were excluded from the earlier analysis of 587 of the donors. An earlier analysis of 587 of the donors called V segments functional above 56.7% productive rearrangements and segregating when the between-donor standard deviation exceeded 5%. A statistical classification framework was built for diagnosing cytomegalovirus status from the catalog of TCR beta chain sequences. A later analysis assigned V and J genes by comparing TCR nucleotide sequences with IMGT/GENE-DB human TR gene sequences. The TCRdist pipeline was used in a later analysis to assign CDR3 sequences and most-parsimonious VDJ recombination scenarios. In a later analysis, every TCR beta chain was defined by the combination of its CDR3 amino acid sequence and its V-gene family, and reads without a unique V-gene family were dropped. In a later analysis, several hundred highly shared, low-generation-probability nucleotide sequences were removed to address suspected cross-contamination and a sequencing artifact. In a later analysis, a clonal expansion index for each public chain was calculated from normalized within-repertoire ranks of inferred template counts. In a later analysis, generation probabilities were computed with a VDJ recombination model fitted to out-of-frame rearrangements, and the resulting probabilities were checked against IGoR. In a later analysis, TCR-TCR, TCR-HLA and TCR-CMV co-occurrence was scored with hypergeometric tests, and a repertoire-size bias correction was applied to TCR pairs. To estimate false discovery rates, a later analysis permuted the HLA or CMV assignments 20 times. In a later analysis, co-occurring TCRs were grouped using DBSCAN, and TCRdist sequence similarity was added for clustering within HLA-allele-positive subsets. Repertoires with fewer than 30,000 or more than 120,000 public chains, plus five repertoires with anomalous nucleotide sharing, were excluded from co-occurrence clustering. TCRdb took over this immuneACCESS table, retaining in-frame rearrangements with V and J assigned. Such tables are incomplete; in checked studies, under half of the missing clones stem from an unresolved V gene, and the remainder is unexplained. The D gene and trimming were derived from the DNA, and the V and J assignments and clone size from that table. Here the sample has 60,000 to 75,000 clones; 74% occur a single time. Of the sample, about a fifth falls within the top ten clones.

In this chain, TRBV10-3 is recombined with TRBJ1-1; a weak D assignment points to TRBD1 (5 bases agree). The sample was PBMCs. The receptor comes from a woman in her thirties in good health and CMV-seropositive. The DNA sequence follows: TGTGCCATCATGTTGCAGGGTGACACTGAAGCTTTCTTT. Its protein reads: CAIMLQGDTEAFF.